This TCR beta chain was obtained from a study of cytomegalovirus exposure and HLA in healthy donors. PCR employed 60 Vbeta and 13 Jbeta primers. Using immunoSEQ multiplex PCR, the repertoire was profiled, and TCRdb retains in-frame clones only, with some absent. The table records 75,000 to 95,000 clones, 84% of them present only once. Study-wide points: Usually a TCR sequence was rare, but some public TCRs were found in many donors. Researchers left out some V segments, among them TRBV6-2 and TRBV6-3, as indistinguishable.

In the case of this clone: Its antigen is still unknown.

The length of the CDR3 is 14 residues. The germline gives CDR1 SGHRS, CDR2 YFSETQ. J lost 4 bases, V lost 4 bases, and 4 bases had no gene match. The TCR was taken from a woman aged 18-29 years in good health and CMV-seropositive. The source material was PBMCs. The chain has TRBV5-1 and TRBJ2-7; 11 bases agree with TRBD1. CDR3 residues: CASSGGQGAYEQYF. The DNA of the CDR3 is TGCGCCAGCAGCGGAGGACAGGGGGCTTACGAGCAGTACTTC. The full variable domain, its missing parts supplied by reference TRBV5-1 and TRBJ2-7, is KAGVTQTPRYLIKTRGQQVTLSCSPISGHRSVSWYQQTPGQGLQFLFEYFSETQRNKGNFPGRFSGRQFSNSRSEMNVSTLELGDSALYLCASSGGQGAYEQYFGPGTRLTVT.